A single sample gave rise to the 15 T cell receptor beta chains below, sequenced in a study of blood T cell repertoires in COVID-19. Measured with immunoSEQ multiplex PCR; TCRdb has only the in-frame clones, and not every one. The sample includes 160,000 or so clones, 80% seen only once; the top ten take roughly 0.58%. Sequences were obtained from peripheral blood. The source of these receptors is a man between 60 and 75 years old with acute or convalescent COVID-19.

The chain recombines TRBV6-2 or TRBV6-3 with TRBJ1-5, with D maybe TRBD1 (6 bases). The V and J ends lost 0 bases and 2 bases respectively, with 14 bases between them. Germline CDR1 MNHEY, CDR2 SVGEGT. The CDR3 spans 17 residues. CDR3 nucleotide sequence: TGTGCCAGCAGTTACTCCTCGAGGGGGTCGGGCAATCAGCCCCAGCATTTT. It encodes CASSYSSRGSGNQPQHF.

The J gene is TRBJ2-7, the V gene TRBV6-2 or TRBV6-3; D is unclear. The CDR3 has 13 amino acids. CDR1 and CDR2 (germline): MNHEY, SVGEGT. Trimming pared 6 bases from V and 6 bases from J, leaving 15 bases between. The DNA for the CDR3 is TGTGCCAGCAGCCGTGAGACGCGGCTCGAGCAGTACTTC. It codes for CASSRETRLEQYF.

This clone has just one count. The chain links TRBV5-1 to TRBJ1-6, with 9 nucleotides matching TRBD1. The CDR3 runs 14 residues. In germline, CDR1 is SGHRS, CDR2 YFSETQ. V gave up 4 bases and J gave up 10 bases; unmatched junction bases: 6. The CDR3 sequence is CASSPGTGSSPLHF. CDR3 nucleotides: TGCGCCAGCAGCCCCGGGACAGGGTCATCACCCCTCCACTTT.

This chain connects TRBV5-4 to TRBJ2-2; 7 nucleotides agree with TRBD1. V was clipped by 2 bases and J by 4 bases; unmatched bases: 5. The CDR3 is 15 residues long. The germline V gene has CDR1 SGHNT and CDR2 YYREEE (reference sequence). Written as DNA, the CDR3 is TGTGCCAGCAGCTTAGAGACAGGGAGCACCGGGGAGCTGTTTTTT. It specifies CASSLETGSTGELFF.

V usage is TRBV30 and J usage is TRBJ2-1; 9 bases are a match to TRBD2. Germline values: CDR1 GTSNPN, CDR2 SVGIG (reference sequence). This CDR3 region has 13 residues. V dropped 6 bases and J dropped 7; count of bases not matched to a gene: 7. CDR3 protein: CACSRGRANEQFF. CDR3 bases: TGTGCCTGCTCTCGCGGGAGGGCAAATGAGCAGTTCTTC.

The chain links TRBV19 to TRBJ2-7, with D perhaps matching TRBD1 (6 bases). Germline V gene lookup returns CDR1 LNHDA and CDR2 SQIVND (reference sequence). The germline V and J ends were trimmed by 7 bases and 0 bases, with 13 bases remaining between them. This CDR3 spans 14 amino acids. DNA of the CDR3: TGTGCCAGTACTACCACAGGGACCTCCTACGAGCAGTACTTC. Amino acid sequence: CASTTTGTSYEQYF.

This clone was counted between two and nine times. Other DNA variants within this sample encode the same CDR3. The chain has TRBV5-1 and TRBJ2-5; TRBD2 matches 7 bases. Germline trimming cut 1 base from V and 0 bases from J; bases unmatched to any gene: 3. There are 15 residues in the CDR3. From germline, CDR1 is SGHRS and CDR2 YFSETQ. Here the CDR3 reads CASSLSGDYQETQYF. The CDR3 nucleotides read TGCGCCAGCAGCTTGAGCGGGGACTACCAAGAGACCCAGTACTTC. Full variable domain (remainder filled in from reference TRBV5-1 and TRBJ2-5): KAGVTQTPRYLIKTRGQQVTLSCSPISGHRSVSWYQQTPGQGLQFLFEYFSETQRNKGNFPGRFSGRQFSNSRSEMNVSTLELGDSALYLCASSLSGDYQETQYFGPGTRLLVL.

The chain is built from TRBV19 and TRBJ1-5, with TRBD1 as a possible D gene (6 bases). This CDR3 is built from 16 residues. Per the germline V gene, CDR1 is LNHDA and CDR2 is SQIVND (reference sequence). Trimming took 5 bases from V and 5 from J, leaving 19 bases between them. The chain's CDR3 is CASSRWLGGLHQPQHF. DNA for the CDR3: TGTGCCAGTAGTCGTTGGCTCGGGGGGCTCCATCAGCCCCAGCATTTT.

The chain carries TRBV5-4 and TRBJ1-1, with D perhaps TRBD1 (5 bases). Between the trimmed V and J ends, which lost 0 bases and 6 bases, there was a span of 12 bases. The CDR3 consists of 14 residues. Germline V lookup: CDR1 SGHNT, CDR2 YYREEE (reference sequence). The CDR3 protein is CASSLAGGRAEAFF. DNA of the CDR3: TGTGCCAGCAGCTTGGCCGGTGGCAGGGCTGAAGCTTTCTTT.

The chain uses TRBV7-9 and TRBJ2-1; 7 bases line up with TRBD1. With V trimmed by 1 base and J by 6 bases, 6 bases remained unmatched. There are 15 residues in the CDR3. The germline V gene has CDR1 SEHNR and CDR2 FQNEAQ (reference sequence). The CDR3 sequence: CASSLEGGSFNEQFF. In DNA form, the CDR3 reads TGTGCCAGCAGCTTAGAAGGGGGCAGTTTCAATGAGCAGTTCTTC.

The rearrangement links TRBV30 to TRBJ1-1, with D possibly being TRBD1 (6 bases). V dropped 2 bases and J dropped 0 bases, with 10 bases sitting between them. CDR1 is GTSNPN, CDR2 SVGIG, per germline (reference sequence). This CDR3 contains 14 residues. The CDR3 here is CAWSPGTMNTEAFF. For the CDR3, the DNA is TGTGCCTGGAGTCCCGGGACAATGAACACTGAAGCTTTCTTT.

The chain employs TRBV10-3 and TRBJ2-5, with 10 bases matching TRBD1. The CDR3 consists of 15 residues. In germline, CDR1 is ENHRY, CDR2 SYGVKD. The J segment lost 4 bases and the V segment lost 4 bases, leaving 6 bases of the junction unmatched. CDR3 loop: CAISARDRGGETQYF. CDR3 nucleotides: TGTGCCATCAGTGCCCGGGACAGGGGAGGAGAGACCCAGTACTTC.

V and J are TRBV7-8 and TRBJ1-2; maybe TRBD1 (5 bases). The ends were cut back, 4 bases at V and 6 bases at J, with 12 bases in the middle. This CDR3 spans 13 amino acids. The V gene's germline CDR1 is SGHVS and CDR2 FQNEAQ. In nucleotides, the CDR3 is TGTGCCAGCAGCTGGGGGGACGGAGATGGCTACACCTTC. As protein: CASSWGDGDGYTF.

This clone has a handful of counts. V and J are TRBV6-2 or TRBV6-3 and TRBJ1-6; possible D gene TRBD1, 5 bases. The CDR3 sequence is 17 residues long. The ends were cut back, 1 base at V and 10 bases at J, with 20 bases in the middle. The germline CDR1 and CDR2 sequences are MNHEY and SVGEGT. The CDR3 spells CASSYFPKTREGSPLHF. The CDR3 DNA is TGTGCCAGCAGTTACTTCCCGAAGACCAGGGAAGGATCACCCCTCCACTTT.

This chain uses TRBV27 with TRBJ1-1; unclear D gene. V was shortened by 6 bases and J by 4 bases, with 12 bases between the two germline ends. CDR1 is MNHEY and CDR2 is SMNVEV in the germline V gene (reference sequence). The CDR3 runs 13 residues. The DNA for the CDR3 is TGTGCCAGCAGCCCACTAAGAGGCACTGAAGCTTTCTTT. It codes for CASSPLRGTEAFF.